The 12 T cell receptor beta chains given below trace back to one sample, sequenced in a study of T-cell memory formation after mild COVID-19. TCRdb ran MiXCR on the 5' RACE reads and lists one entry per CDR3 protein. This table has tens of thousands of distinct CDR3 sequences, over 13% appearing once. Sequencing was carried out using PBMCs or a T cell subset sorted from them (not recorded which). Every receptor here comes from a man aged 18-30 years who had mild COVID-19 (a few samples of this study predate the infection). Cell type and time point are not known.

This clonotype was seen a few times. One end of the junction is discordant with germline, which a read error may explain. V and J are TRBV20-1 and TRBJ2-3; 8 nucleotides align to TRBD2. CDR1 DFQATT and CDR2 SNEGSKA come from the germline V gene (reference sequence). The CDR3 consists of 15 residues. The CDR3 region has the DNA TGCAGTGCAAGAGACGGGACTAGGAGCACAGATACGCAGTATTTT. Residues: CSARDGTRSTDTQYF.

This chain joins TRBV5-1 and TRBJ2-3; 7 bases are shared with TRBD2. CDR1 and CDR2 from the germline V gene are SGHRS and YFSETQ. J lost 6 bases, V lost 4 bases, and 8 bases had no gene match. The CDR3 has 14 amino acids. CDR3 in amino acids: CASSPRRGSDTQYF. The CDR3 DNA reads as TGCGCCAGCAGCCCCCGGCGGGGGTCCGATACGCAGTATTTT.

This clonotype was picked up a small number of times. This chain links TRBV27 with TRBJ2-7; D call uncertain. This CDR3 comprises 14 residues. The germline V and J ends were trimmed by 1 base and 3 bases, with 10 bases remaining between them. Germline-derived CDR1 and CDR2 are MNHEY and SMNVEV (reference sequence). The chain's CDR3 is CASSLLDGLYEQYF. The CDR3 nucleotides are TGTGCCAGCAGTTTATTAGACGGGCTCTACGAGCAGTACTTC.

This clonotype showed up just a few times. V is TRBV7-9 and J is TRBJ1-2; maybe TRBD1 (6 bases). The length of the CDR3 is 15 residues. The germline V gene has CDR1 SEHNR and CDR2 FQNEAQ (reference sequence). V was pared by 5 bases and J by 5 bases, with 18 bases between. The CDR3 DNA reads TGTGCCAGCAGCCCGTCAGGGGAATCAGGGTATGGCTACACCTTC. Its protein is CASSPSGESGYGYTF.

This chain joins TRBV5-5 and TRBJ2-1; the D is unclear. V was shortened by 0 bases and J by 0 bases, with 10 bases between the two germline ends. Germline loops: CDR1 SGHKS, CDR2 YYEKEE (reference sequence). The CDR3 contains 16 residues. The CDR3 nucleotides read TGTGCCAGCAGCTTGGGCATCTCGAGCTCCTACAATGAGCAGTTCTTC. It yields the protein CASSLGISSSYNEQFF. The entire variable domain, with the rest obtained from reference TRBV5-5 and TRBJ2-1, is as follows: DAGVTQSPTHLIKTRGQQVTLRCSPISGHKSVSWYQQVLGQGPQFIFQYYEKEERGRGNFPDRFSARQFPNYSSELNVNALLLGDSALYLCASSLGISSSYNEQFFGPGTRLTVL.

This chain joins TRBV3-1 and TRBJ2-3, with D perhaps matching TRBD2 (5 bases). This CDR3 has 16 amino acids. Germline V gene data show CDR1 as LGHDT and CDR2 as YNNKEL (reference sequence). Between the trimmed V and J ends, which lost 4 bases and 3 bases, there was a span of 17 bases. The CDR3 DNA reads as TGTGCCAGCAGCCCCCGGACTGGGCGATGGACAGATACGCAGTATTTT. Protein product: CASSPRTGRWTDTQYF.

This chain uses TRBV2 with TRBJ1-2; 9 nucleotides match TRBD1. The CDR3 has 15 amino acids. V dropped 3 bases and J dropped 6; count of bases not matched to a gene: 8. Per the germline V gene, CDR1 is SNHLY and CDR2 is FYNNEI. CDR3 coding DNA: TGTGCCAGCAGTGAGTGGGACAGGGACGTAAATGGCTACACCTTC. Protein: CASSEWDRDVNGYTF.

The chain carries TRBV5-1 and TRBJ1-5, with 9 nucleotides matching TRBD1. V shed 0 bases, J shed 7 bases, and the junction held 5 bases outside the gene matches. The CDR3 is made up of 15 amino acids. Germline assignment: CDR1 SGHRS and CDR2 YFSETQ. The CDR3 nucleotides read TGCGCCAGCAGCTTGGCCACAGGGGGCGGCCAGCCCCAGCATTTT. It codes for CASSLATGGGQPQHF.

The V and J genes are TRBV7-9 and TRBJ1-6; D might be TRBD1 (6 bases). CDR1 SEHNR and CDR2 FQNEAQ come from the germline V gene (reference sequence). V lost 2 bases, J lost 9 bases, and 11 bases lay in between. This CDR3 spans 14 amino acids. The CDR3 loop is CASSLRGATSPLHF. The CDR3 nucleotides are TGTGCCAGCAGCTTACGGGGGGCGACTTCACCCCTCCACTTT.

The V and J genes are TRBV7-6 and TRBJ2-1; D is perhaps TRBD2 (5 bases). V dropped 3 bases and J dropped 8 bases, with 8 bases sitting between them. Germline V gene sequence: CDR1 SGHVS, CDR2 FNYEAQ. CDR3 length: 12 amino acids. Written as DNA, the CDR3 is TGTGCCAGCAGCTTTATGGGAGATGAGCAGTTCTTC. It yields the protein CASSFMGDEQFF.

This clonotype was found a few times. This chain links TRBV4-1 with TRBJ1-1, with TRBD1 matching 12 bases. With V trimmed by 3 bases and J by 6 bases, 8 bases remained unmatched. Per the germline V gene, CDR1 is MGHRA and CDR2 is YSYEKL. The length of the CDR3 is 16 residues. The CDR3 DNA sequence: TGCGCCAGCAGCCACTTAACGGGACAGGGGGCTCCTGAAGCTTTCTTT. Translating gives CASSHLTGQGAPEAFF.

The J gene is TRBJ1-2, the V gene TRBV4-3; D is uncertain. The germline gives CDR1 LGHNA, CDR2 YSLEER. Trimming took off 0 bases at V and 12 bases at J, with 17 bases between the two ends. The CDR3 extends over 14 amino acids. CDR3 sequence reads: CASSQDIGRKMDTF. The CDR3, as DNA: TGCGCCAGCAGCCAAGATATTGGCAGGAAGATGGACACCTTC.